Sequencing of this TCR beta chain was carried out in a study of regulatory T cells in long-lasting Graves disease. About the research overall: The criterion for persistent Graves' disease was over 5 years of antithyroid drugs with positive TSH receptor antibodies.

In germline, CDR1 is SEHNR, CDR2 FQNEAQ (reference sequence). With V trimmed by 5 bases and J by 4 bases, 5 bases remained unmatched. This CDR3 is built from 14 residues. Time point described: persistent/refractory GD, antithyroid drugs over 5 years with positive TRAb. Isolated PBMC RNA provided the starting material for the TCR library. Through Arm-PCR of CDR3 regions and iRepertoire HTBI primers, TCR beta libraries were built. TCRdb re-derived calls from the multiplex PCR reads in MiXCR, one entry per CDR3 protein. The sample has roughly 300,000 distinct CDR3 sequences; 22% are singletons. The material was peripheral blood mononuclear cells (PBMCs), obtained when the disease was refractory, from a patient treated with antithyroid drugs. The origin of this receptor is a female donor with Graves disease. This chain links TRBV7-9 with TRBJ2-7, with 10 positions matching TRBD1. The CDR3 DNA is TGTGCCAGCAGCGGAGGGACAGGGGAGTACGAGCAGTACTTC. As protein: CASSGGTGEYEQYF.